This T cell receptor beta chain was identified during a study of cytomegalovirus exposure and HLA in healthy donors. Findings and caveats of the study: From TCR beta sequences, most subjects' HLA-A and HLA-B alleles were reportedly predicted accurately. Reportedly, a later analysis found an Asian-associated ancestry cluster had fewer N-insertions than the approximately 700-donor mean.

Trimming shortened V by 0 bases and J by 0 bases, and 6 bases separated the two germline ends. The germline V gene encodes CDR1 SNHLY and CDR2 FYNNEI. The CDR3 extends over 16 amino acids. As for this clone: Its cognate antigen is unknown.

PCR was performed using 60 Vbeta and 13 Jbeta primers. As processed by the authors: Later work found roughly 80 million unique TCR beta chains, with 9.5 million to 12 million shared. Method: immunoSEQ multiplex PCR; TCRdb's copy keeps in-frame clones and lacks some. V, J and clone size reflect that table, while D and trimming were determined from the DNA. Listed are 60,000 to 85,000 clones; around 15% falls within the top ten. Sequencing input: PBMCs. This sequence was found in a man between 45 and 60 years old in good health and CMV-seropositive. J is TRBJ1-6 and V is TRBV2; no firm D call. The CDR3 sequence is CASSEAAVSYNSPLHF. The CDR3 DNA is TGTGCCAGCAGTGAAGCAGCCGTCTCCTATAATTCACCCCTCCACTTT.